These 30 T cell receptor beta chains originate from one sample sequenced in a study of blood T cell repertoires in COVID-19. Using immunoSEQ multiplex PCR, the repertoire was profiled, and TCRdb retains in-frame clones only, with some absent. The table records around 78,000 clones, about three quarters of them present only once. The sample was peripheral blood. These receptors were taken from a human donor in a cohort sampled during active COVID-19.

Worth noting for this clone: This specimen includes other DNA sequences encoding the same CDR3. The chain joins TRBV18 to TRBJ1-2, with 8 bases fitting TRBD1. The CDR3 consists of 14 residues. Trimming took 3 bases from V and 3 from J; bases not matched to a gene: 3. The V gene's germline CDR1 is KGHSH and CDR2 LQKENI. The CDR3, as DNA: TGTGCCAGCTCACCGACGGGACAGGACTATGGCTACACCTTC. Its translation is CASSPTGQDYGYTF.

This clone was picked up a small number of times. The rearrangement uses TRBV25-1 and TRBJ1-3; D not certain. V lost 6 bases to trimming and J lost 2 bases, with 8 bases between them. The V gene's germline CDR1 is MGHDK and CDR2 SYGVNS. The CDR3 contains 13 residues. CDR3: CASSSTPGNTIYF. For the CDR3, the DNA is TGTGCCAGCAGCTCGACACCTGGAAACACCATATATTTT.

For the CDR3, the DNA is TGTGCCAGCAGCTCGACCCCGGGAGGGGCGGTCGGGGAGCTGTTTTTT. This encodes CASSSTPGGAVGELFF. The V and J genes are TRBV7-9 and TRBJ2-2, with 8 bases matching TRBD2. Germline assignment: CDR1 SEHNR and CDR2 FQNEAQ (reference sequence). There are 16 residues in the CDR3. V shed 4 bases, J shed 7 bases, and the junction held 11 bases outside the gene matches.

The gene calls are TRBV19 and TRBJ1-4; D remains unclear. This CDR3 spans 15 amino acids. CDR1 LNHDA and CDR2 SQIVND come from the germline V gene (reference sequence). V lost 5 bases to trimming and J lost 7 bases, with 17 bases between them. The CDR3 DNA reads as TGTGCCAGTAGTCCGACACGACCTTTCGGTGAAAAACTGTTTTTT. Its protein is CASSPTRPFGEKLFF.

V gene TRBV2 combines with J gene TRBJ1-1; 7 bases align to TRBD1. The CDR3 totals 13 residues. The junction had 4 bases not matched to a gene; V was cut back by 8 bases and J by 1 base. The V gene's germline CDR1 is SNHLY and CDR2 FYNNEI. The CDR3 region has the DNA TGTGCCAGCGCGGGACAGAGGAACACTGAAGCTTTCTTT. It encodes CASAGQRNTEAFF.

V and J are TRBV27 and TRBJ1-1, with 7 positions matching TRBD1. Germline CDR1 reads MNHEY; CDR2 reads SMNVEV (reference sequence). CDR3 length: 15 residues. The V gene end was trimmed by 8 bases and the J gene end by 5 bases; junction bases not matched to a gene: 14. The DNA for the CDR3 is TGTGCCAGCCTACCACAGAGGGGGCGGAGGACTGAAGCTTTCTTT. Protein: CASLPQRGRRTEAFF.

CDR3 residues: CASSTSQGRRSPLHF. CDR3 DNA: TGTGCCAGCAGCACATCACAGGGGCGACGGTCACCCCTCCACTTT. V usage is TRBV7-9 and J usage is TRBJ1-6; 7 positions agree with TRBD1. CDR3 length: 15 amino acids. V shed 5 bases, J shed 10 bases, and the junction held 11 bases outside the gene matches. The germline V gene has CDR1 SEHNR and CDR2 FQNEAQ (reference sequence).

This clone was found once. The chain has TRBV18 and TRBJ1-2, with TRBD1 identical over 10 bases. The germline gives CDR1 KGHSH, CDR2 LQKENI. Trimming cost V 9 bases and J 7 bases; bases outside gene matches: 11. CDR3 length equals 14 residues. The CDR3 region has the DNA TGTGCCAGTTCGAATAACCGGGACAGGGGTGGCTACACCTTC. It translates to CASSNNRDRGGYTF. The whole variable domain, remainder taken from reference TRBV18 and TRBJ1-2, is NAGVMQNPRHLVRRRGQEARLRCSPMKGHSHVYWYRQLPEEGLKFMVYLQKENIIDESGMPKERFSAEFPKEGPSILRIQQVVRGDSAAYFCASSNNRDRGGYTFGSGTRLTVV.

This clone appeared once. This chain uses TRBV11-2 with TRBJ2-3, with D possibly TRBD2 on 7 matching bases. Germline CDR1 reads SGHAT; CDR2 reads FQNNGV. Trimming took off 1 base at V and 6 bases at J, with 17 bases between the two ends. This CDR3 is built from 16 residues. The CDR3 nucleotides are TGTGCCAGCAGCTTAGGACGGGGGGCGCGGGCCGATACGCAGTATTTT. Its translation: CASSLGRGARADTQYF.

The chain carries TRBV18 and TRBJ2-1, with 8 bases fitting TRBD2. With V trimmed by 1 base and J by 6 bases, 8 bases remained unmatched. This CDR3 is 16 amino acids long. Germline V gene lookup returns CDR1 KGHSH and CDR2 LQKENI. DNA of the CDR3: TGTGCCAGCTCACCACTGGCCAGCGGGGGCCGCAATGAGCAGTTCTTC. This gives the protein CASSPLASGGRNEQFF.

This chain uses TRBV25-1 with TRBJ2-3, with 12 bases matching TRBD1. With 7 bases clipped from V and 4 bases from J, the junction kept 12 bases outside the gene matches. The V gene's germline CDR1 is MGHDK and CDR2 SYGVNS. The CDR3 consists of 17 residues. CDR3 amino acids: CASTARQGQGAADTQYF. Here the CDR3 DNA reads TGTGCCAGCACCGCTCGCCAGGGACAGGGGGCAGCAGATACGCAGTATTTT.

This clone was counted a single time. The chain couples TRBV11-3 to TRBJ1-4; D gene unclear. The CDR3 length is 14 residues. Germline V gene lookup returns CDR1 SGHNT and CDR2 YENEEA. V was pared by 6 bases and J by 16 bases, with 24 bases between. The CDR3 region has the DNA TGTGCCAGCAGTCCCCCTTCGATTGGGCTAAAAGGGTTTTTT. This codes for CASSPPSIGLKGFF. Based on the CDR3 plus reference TRBV11-3 and TRBJ1-4, the full variable domain is EAGVVQSPRYKIIEKKQPVAFWCNPISGHNTLYWYLQNLGQGPELLIRYENEEAVDDSQLPKDRFSAERLKGVDSTLKIQPAELGDSAVYLCASSPPSIGLKGFFGSGTQLSVL.

The rearrangement links TRBV28 to TRBJ1-5; D is unclear. V gave up 7 bases and J gave up 8 bases, with 12 bases separating them. Per germline, CDR1 MDHEN and CDR2 SYDVKM. CDR3 size: 12 residues. Here the CDR3 DNA reads TGTGCCAGCATCCAAGACGGGAAGCCCCAGCATTTT. Amino acids: CASIQDGKPQHF.

The J gene is TRBJ1-1, the V gene TRBV5-4, with 7 bases matching TRBD1. CDR3 length: 14 amino acids. Germline values: CDR1 SGHNT, CDR2 YYREEE (reference sequence). Trimming took 6 bases from V and 2 from J; bases not matched to a gene: 7. CDR3 in amino acids: CASTERQGNTEAFF. The DNA of the CDR3 is TGTGCCAGCACCGAACGACAGGGAAACACTGAAGCTTTCTTT.

The CDR3 here is CASSLTGLEAFF. In nucleotides, the CDR3 is TGCGCCAGCAGCTTAACAGGGCTGGAGGCTTTCTTT. The chain uses TRBV5-1 and TRBJ1-1; tentatively, D is TRBD1 (6 bases). The length of the CDR3 is 12 residues. Germline V gene lookup returns CDR1 SGHRS and CDR2 YFSETQ. V lost 2 bases and J lost 11, with 13 bases in between.

The chain links TRBV27 to TRBJ2-7, with D perhaps matching TRBD2 (7 bases). V lost 4 bases and J lost 8, with 15 bases in between. This CDR3 contains 13 residues. The V gene's germline CDR1 is MNHEY and CDR2 SMNVEV (reference sequence). The CDR3, as DNA: TGTGCCAGCAGTTCTGGGCGGGGGCGAAAGCAGTACTTC. Translated, it gives CASSSGRGRKQYF.

The chain combines TRBV9 with TRBJ1-3; D unresolved. Trimming took off 4 bases at V and 0 bases at J, with 11 bases between the two ends. CDR3 length equals 15 residues. Germline CDR1 reads SGDLS; CDR2 reads YYNGEE. CDR3 coding DNA: TGTGCCAGCAGCCCCAGACTTAGCTCTGGAAACACCATATATTTT. It is translated as CASSPRLSSGNTIYF. The entire variable domain, with the rest obtained from reference TRBV9 and TRBJ1-3, is as follows: DSGVTQTPKHLITATGQRVTLRCSPRSGDLSVYWYQQSLDQGLQFLIQYYNGEERAKGNILERFSAQQFPDLHSELNLSSLELGDSALYFCASSPRLSSGNTIYFGEGSWLTVV.

This clone has a single count. The CDR3 nucleotides are TGTGCCAGCATCCCGCAGGGGGCATACGAGCAGTACTTC. Its translation is CASIPQGAYEQYF. The chain joins TRBV28 to TRBJ2-7; 8 bases match TRBD1. The V segment lost 7 bases and the J segment 4 bases; nucleotides outside the gene matches: 6. The CDR3 is 13 amino acids. Germline V gene data show CDR1 as MDHEN and CDR2 as SYDVKM.

This clone was observed once. The chain uses TRBV5-1 and TRBJ1-1; 10 bases align to TRBD1. Germline V gene data show CDR1 as SGHRS and CDR2 as YFSETQ. The junction had 6 bases not matched to a gene; V was cut back by 4 bases and J by 6 bases. The CDR3 sequence is 14 residues long. The CDR3 DNA follows: TGCGCCAGCAGCCCTGACAGGGGGCCGGCTGAAGCTTTCTTT. The encoded protein is CASSPDRGPAEAFF.

The rearrangement joins TRBV21-1 to TRBJ1-1; the table names TRBD1, a call not compared with the DNA. TRBV21-1 is an annotated pseudogene. This CDR3 contains 16 residues. The CDR3: CASSKGGDRGIAEAFF. CDR3 DNA: TGTGCCAGCAGCAAAGGGGGGGACAGGGGTATCGCTGAAGCTTTCTTT.

The chain is built from TRBV5-6 and TRBJ2-7; 9 nucleotides line up with TRBD1. V was clipped by 5 bases and J by 3 bases; unmatched bases: 12. The CDR3 covers 16 residues. Germline-derived CDR1 and CDR2 are SGHDT and YYEEEE. The CDR3 DNA is TGTGCCAGCAGTTTCGCTAAGGGACAGGGAATCTACGAGCAGTACTTC. This codes for CASSFAKGQGIYEQYF.

The chain joins TRBV5-1 to TRBJ2-2; no reliable D call. The CDR3 runs to 15 residues. Trimming left V 5 bases short and J 1 base short, with 12 bases between. Per germline, CDR1 SGHRS and CDR2 YFSETQ. CDR3 sequence reads: CASSLPRVNTGELFF. In DNA, the CDR3 is TGCGCCAGCAGTCTTCCTCGGGTGAACACCGGGGAGCTGTTTTTT. The entire variable domain, with the rest obtained from reference TRBV5-1 and TRBJ2-2, is as follows: KAGVTQTPRYLIKTRGQQVTLSCSPISGHRSVSWYQQTPGQGLQFLFEYFSETQRNKGNFPGRFSGRQFSNSRSEMNVSTLELGDSALYLCASSLPRVNTGELFFGEGSRLTVL.

The genes are TRBV5-1 and TRBJ2-5; tentatively, D is TRBD2 (6 bases). Germline CDR1 is SGHRS and CDR2 is YFSETQ. The CDR3 is 15 residues long. Trimming removed 2 bases at V and 1 base at J, with 12 bases between. As DNA, the CDR3 is TGCGCCAGCAGCTTCTCAGGGACTCGCCAAGAGACCCAGTACTTC. Protein sequence: CASSFSGTRQETQYF.

This clone is a singleton in its sample. The rearrangement links TRBV28 to TRBJ2-7, with 8 bases identical to TRBD2. Germline trimming cut 5 bases from V and 7 bases from J; bases unmatched to any gene: 10. CDR1 and CDR2 from the germline V gene are MDHEN and SYDVKM. The CDR3 is made up of 14 amino acids. The CDR3, as DNA: TGTGCCAGCAGTATCCTGCGGGGGGCCCGGGAGCAGTACTTC. Translation gives CASSILRGAREQYF.

This clone was seen once. The rearrangement joins TRBV5-4 to TRBJ2-7; the D gene is possibly TRBD2 (5 bases). V shed 0 bases and J shed 3 bases, with 7 bases lying between them. Germline CDR1 and CDR2: SGHNT and YYREEE (reference sequence). The CDR3 is 13 residues long. CDR3 region: CASSLDGVYEQYF. CDR3 nucleotides: TGTGCCAGCAGCTTGGACGGGGTCTACGAGCAGTACTTC.

V usage is TRBV2 and J usage is TRBJ1-5; possible D gene TRBD1, 6 bases. This CDR3 is 15 amino acids long. Looked up from germline, CDR1 is SNHLY and CDR2 is FYNNEI. V was shortened by 6 bases and J by 5 bases, with 17 bases between the two germline ends. DNA for the CDR3: TGTGCCAGCAGCCGAGGACAGAGTTTTTATCAGCCCCAGCATTTT. Residues: CASSRGQSFYQPQHF.

The chain joins TRBV25-1 to TRBJ1-1, with no clear D. The germline V and J ends were trimmed by 1 base and 5 bases, with 17 bases remaining between them. This CDR3 contains 16 residues. Looked up from germline, CDR1 is MGHDK and CDR2 is SYGVNS. The DNA of the CDR3 is TGTGCCAGCAGTGAATTCCGATGGGAGGGAGTGACTGAAGCTTTCTTT. Translation gives CASSEFRWEGVTEAFF.

In this sample, this clone turned up a few times. The chain uses TRBV30 and TRBJ2-2, with unresolved D. There are 12 residues in the CDR3. Germline CDR1 and CDR2: GTSNPN and SVGIG (reference sequence). Trimming removed 2 bases at V and 5 bases at J, with 6 bases between. The CDR3 protein is CAWSTVTGELFF. The CDR3 DNA reads as TGTGCCTGGAGTACAGTGACCGGGGAGCTGTTTTTT.

The chain links TRBV28 to TRBJ1-2; 7 bases are shared with TRBD1. Looked up from germline, CDR1 is MDHEN and CDR2 is SYDVKM. V lost 4 bases to trimming and J lost 7 bases; unmatched junction nucleotides: 9. The CDR3 length is 14 residues. The CDR3 loop reads CASSWLNSGGGYTF. DNA of the CDR3: TGTGCCAGCAGTTGGTTAAACTCAGGGGGTGGCTACACCTTC.

The J gene is TRBJ2-3, the V gene TRBV24-1, with TRBD1 matching 8 bases. After removal of 4 bases from V and 4 bases from J, the junction contained 3 bases not matched to a gene. The CDR3 runs 14 residues. Germline-derived CDR1 and CDR2 are KGHDR and SFDVKD. The DNA for the CDR3 is TGTGCCACCAGTGACAGGGGGCAGTCAGATACGCAGTATTTT. It translates to CATSDRGQSDTQYF.